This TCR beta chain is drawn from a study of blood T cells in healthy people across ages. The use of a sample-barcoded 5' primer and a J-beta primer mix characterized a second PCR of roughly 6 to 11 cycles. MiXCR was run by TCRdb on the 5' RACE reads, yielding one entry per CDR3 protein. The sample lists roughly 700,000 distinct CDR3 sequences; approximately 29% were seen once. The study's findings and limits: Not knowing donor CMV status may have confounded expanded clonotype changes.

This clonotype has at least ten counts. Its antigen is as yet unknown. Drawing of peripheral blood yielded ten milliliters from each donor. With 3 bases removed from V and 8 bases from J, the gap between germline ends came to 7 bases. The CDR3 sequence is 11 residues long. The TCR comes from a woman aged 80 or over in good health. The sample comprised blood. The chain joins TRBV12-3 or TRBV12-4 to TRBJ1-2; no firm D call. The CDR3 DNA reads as TGTGCCAGCAGTTTGTCCTGGGGCTACACCTTC. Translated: CASSLSWGYTF.